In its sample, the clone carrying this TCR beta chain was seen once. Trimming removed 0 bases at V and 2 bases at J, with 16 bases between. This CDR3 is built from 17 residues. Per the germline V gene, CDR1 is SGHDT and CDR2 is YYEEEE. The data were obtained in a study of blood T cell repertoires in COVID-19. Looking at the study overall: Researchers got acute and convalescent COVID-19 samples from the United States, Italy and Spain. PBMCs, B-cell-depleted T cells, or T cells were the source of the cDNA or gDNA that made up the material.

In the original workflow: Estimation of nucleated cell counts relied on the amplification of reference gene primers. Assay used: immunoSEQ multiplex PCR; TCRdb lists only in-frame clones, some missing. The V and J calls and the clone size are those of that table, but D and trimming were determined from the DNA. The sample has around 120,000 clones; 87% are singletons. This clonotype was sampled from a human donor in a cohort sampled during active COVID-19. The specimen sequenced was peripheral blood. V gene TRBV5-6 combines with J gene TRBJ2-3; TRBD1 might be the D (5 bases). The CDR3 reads CASSLARAGWNTDTQYF. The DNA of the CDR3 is TGTGCCAGCAGCTTGGCTCGGGCAGGGTGGAACACAGATACGCAGTATTTT.